This section outlines one T cell receptor beta chain sequence together with its context. These data originate in a study of cytomegalovirus exposure and HLA in healthy donors. Primers for the PCR totalled 60 Vbeta and 13 Jbeta. TCRdb's table, derived via immunoSEQ multiplex PCR, lists solely in-frame clones and lacks some. The sample lists tens of thousands of clones; roughly 80% were seen once. The sample taken for sequencing was PBMCs. The clonotype was recovered from a man aged 60 to 75 in good health and CMV-seropositive.

CDR3 protein: CASSYAGPYEQYF. Here the CDR3 DNA reads TGTGCCAGCAGTTACGCAGGGCCCTACGAGCAGTACTTC. The chain links TRBV6-5 to TRBJ2-7; perhaps TRBD1 as D (5 bases). Trimming shortened V by 2 bases and J by 2 bases, and 7 bases separated the two germline ends. The CDR3 length is 13 residues. Germline V lookup: CDR1 MNHEY, CDR2 SVGAGI.